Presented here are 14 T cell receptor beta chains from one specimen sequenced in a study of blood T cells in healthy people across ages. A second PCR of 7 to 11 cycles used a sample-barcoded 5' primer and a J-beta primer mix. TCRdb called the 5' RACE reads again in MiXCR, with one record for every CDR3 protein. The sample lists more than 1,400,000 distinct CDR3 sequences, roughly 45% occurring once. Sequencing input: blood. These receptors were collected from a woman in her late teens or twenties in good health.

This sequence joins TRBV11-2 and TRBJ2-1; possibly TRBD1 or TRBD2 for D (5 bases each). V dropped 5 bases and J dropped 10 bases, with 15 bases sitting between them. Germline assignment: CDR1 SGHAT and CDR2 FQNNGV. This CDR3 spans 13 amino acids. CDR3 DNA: TGTGCCAGCAGCAGGGACGGGCTCGGGGAGCAGTTCTTC. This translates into CASSRDGLGEQFF.

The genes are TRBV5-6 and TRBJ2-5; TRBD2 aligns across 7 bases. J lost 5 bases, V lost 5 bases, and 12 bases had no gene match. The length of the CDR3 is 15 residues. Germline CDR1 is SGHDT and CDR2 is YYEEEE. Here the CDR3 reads CASRPRLASLETQYF. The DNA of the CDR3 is TGTGCCAGCAGGCCGAGACTAGCCTCCCTGGAGACCCAGTACTTC.

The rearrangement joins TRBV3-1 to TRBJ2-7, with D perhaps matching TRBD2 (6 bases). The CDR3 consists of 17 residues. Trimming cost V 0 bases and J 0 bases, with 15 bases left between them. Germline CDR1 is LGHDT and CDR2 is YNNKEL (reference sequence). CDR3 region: CASSQDFRSGSSYEQYF. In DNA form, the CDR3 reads TGTGCCAGCAGCCAAGATTTCCGATCCGGGAGCTCCTACGAGCAGTACTTC.

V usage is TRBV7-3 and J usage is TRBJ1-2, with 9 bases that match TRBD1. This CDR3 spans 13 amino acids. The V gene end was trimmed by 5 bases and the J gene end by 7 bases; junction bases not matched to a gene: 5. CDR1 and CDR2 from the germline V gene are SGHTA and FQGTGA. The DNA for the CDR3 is TGTGCCAGCAGCAACACAGGGGGCGGTGGCTACACCTTC. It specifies CASSNTGGGGYTF.

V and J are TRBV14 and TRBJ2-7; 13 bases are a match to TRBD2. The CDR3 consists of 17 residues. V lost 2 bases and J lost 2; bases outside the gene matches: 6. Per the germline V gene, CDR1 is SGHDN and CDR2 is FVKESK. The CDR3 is CASSQFRTSGRPYEQYF. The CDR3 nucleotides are TGTGCCAGCAGCCAATTCCGGACTAGCGGGAGACCCTACGAGCAGTACTTC.

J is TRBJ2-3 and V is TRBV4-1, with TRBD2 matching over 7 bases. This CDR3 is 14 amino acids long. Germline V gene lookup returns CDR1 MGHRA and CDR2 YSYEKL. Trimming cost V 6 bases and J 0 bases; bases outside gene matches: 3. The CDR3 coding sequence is TGCGCCAGCAGTCTAGCGGAGAGCACAGATACGCAGTATTTT. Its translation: CASSLAESTDTQYF.

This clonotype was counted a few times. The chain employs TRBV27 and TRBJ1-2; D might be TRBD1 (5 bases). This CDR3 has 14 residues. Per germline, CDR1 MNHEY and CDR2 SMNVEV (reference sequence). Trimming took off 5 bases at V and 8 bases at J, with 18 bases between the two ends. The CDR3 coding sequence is TGTGCCAGCAGTCCTCTAGGGGCTGGGAAGGGCTACACCTTC. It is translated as CASSPLGAGKGYTF.

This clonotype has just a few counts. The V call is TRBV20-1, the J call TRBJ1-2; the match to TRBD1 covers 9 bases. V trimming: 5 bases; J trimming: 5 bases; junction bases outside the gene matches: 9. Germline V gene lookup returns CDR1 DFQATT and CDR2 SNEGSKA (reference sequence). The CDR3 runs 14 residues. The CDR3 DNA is TGCAGTGCTCCGGGACAGGGAGAGGAGTATGGCTACACCTTC. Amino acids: CSAPGQGEEYGYTF.

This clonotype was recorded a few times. The DNA for the CDR3 is TGTGCCATCAGTCTGGGGACGGGAAGCTCCTACGAGCAGTACTTC. Translated: CAISLGTGSSYEQYF. The chain uses TRBV10-3 and TRBJ2-7; tentatively, D is TRBD1 or TRBD2 (5 bases each). Germline V gene sequence: CDR1 ENHRY, CDR2 SYGVKD. V lost 5 bases and J 0 bases, leaving 14 bases between the germline ends. CDR3 length: 15 residues.

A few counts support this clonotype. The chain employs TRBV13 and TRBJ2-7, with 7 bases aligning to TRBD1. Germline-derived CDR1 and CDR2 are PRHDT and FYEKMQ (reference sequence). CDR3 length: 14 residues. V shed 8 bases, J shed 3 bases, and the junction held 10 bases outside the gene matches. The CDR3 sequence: CASRNEDRSYEQYF. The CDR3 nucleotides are TGTGCCAGCCGAAATGAGGACAGGAGCTACGAGCAGTACTTC.

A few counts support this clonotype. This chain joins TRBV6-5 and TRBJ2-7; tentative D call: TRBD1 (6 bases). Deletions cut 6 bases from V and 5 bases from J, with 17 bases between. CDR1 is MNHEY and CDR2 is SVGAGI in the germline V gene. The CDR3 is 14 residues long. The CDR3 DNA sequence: TGTGCCAGCAGACAGGGTGGGAATGGTGACGAGCAGTACTTC. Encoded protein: CASRQGGNGDEQYF.

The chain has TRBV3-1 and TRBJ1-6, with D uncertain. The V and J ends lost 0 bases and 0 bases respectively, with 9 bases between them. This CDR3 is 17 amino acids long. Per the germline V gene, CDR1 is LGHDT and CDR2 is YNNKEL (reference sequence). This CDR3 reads CASSQDPSFSYNSPLHF. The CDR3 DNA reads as TGTGCCAGCAGCCAAGATCCTTCTTTCTCCTATAATTCACCCCTCCACTTT.

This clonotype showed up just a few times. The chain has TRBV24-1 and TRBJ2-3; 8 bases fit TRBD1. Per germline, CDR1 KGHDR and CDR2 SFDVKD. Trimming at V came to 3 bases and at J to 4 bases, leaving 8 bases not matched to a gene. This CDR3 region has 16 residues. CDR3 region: CATSDPGTGWPDTQYF. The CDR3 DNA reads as TGTGCCACCAGTGATCCAGGGACAGGCTGGCCAGATACGCAGTATTTT.

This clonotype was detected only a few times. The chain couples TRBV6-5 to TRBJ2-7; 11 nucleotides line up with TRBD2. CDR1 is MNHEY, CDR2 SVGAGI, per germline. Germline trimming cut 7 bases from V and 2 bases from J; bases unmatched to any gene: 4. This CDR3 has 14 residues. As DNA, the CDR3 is TGTGCCAGCATAGCTAGCGGGAGGCCCTACGAGCAGTACTTC. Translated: CASIASGRPYEQYF.